This T cell receptor (beta chain) was documented in a study of T cell clusters in autoimmune cytopenias. Study details: The median distinct TRB clonotype count was about 2,400 per sample, from a median 51,575 reads.

About 37,500 genome equivalents of blood DNA were amplified for TRB. One tube held mixed TRB-A and TRB-B primer pools for touch-down PCR. After re-calling the multiplex PCR reads, TCRdb lists one entry per CDR3 protein, DNA absent. Recorded here are some 8,000 distinct CDR3 sequences; the top ten clones represent approximately 30%. Comment on this clonotype: Its antigen is not known.

The study, taken as a whole, reports: Physiological T cell clusters of healthy donors were apparently absent in primary autoimmune cytopenia patients. No experiment has yet validated the function of the T cell clusters defined in silico. Comparing secondary cytopenia with chronic lymphocytic leukemia showed no cluster-lack signature, apparently masked by lymphoma repertoire.

CDR1 and CDR2 from the germline V gene are SGHVS and FNYEAQ. This CDR3 spans 16 amino acids. The specimen sequenced was peripheral blood. The receptor was derived from a human donor with an autoimmune cytopenia or autoimmune hepatitis (not recorded which). This chain joins TRBV7-6 and TRBJ1-1; there is no DNA to check the TCRdb D call of TRBD1. The CDR3 sequence: CASSRTRDRGLTEAFF.